Each of the 11 T cell receptor beta chains below was sequenced from the same sample in a study of identical twins. One entry per CDR3 protein, called by TCRdb with MiXCR from the 5' RACE reads. This sample has about 470,000 distinct CDR3 sequences, with roughly 24% found just once. A further study also used this sample, focusing on T cells expressing NK-cell markers.

The source material was CD4+ T cells sorted from blood. The source of these receptors is a woman under 30 in good health.

This chain joins TRBV20-1 and TRBJ2-7, with 10 positions matching TRBD1. Germline CDR1 DFQATT, CDR2 SNEGSKA (reference sequence). The CDR3 spans 15 residues. The V segment lost 3 bases and the J segment 3 bases; nucleotides outside the gene matches: 8. The CDR3, as DNA: TGCAGTGCTAGCTGGACCGGGACAGGGGTCTACGAGCAGTACTTC. Translated: CSASWTGTGVYEQYF.

In this sample, this clonotype turned up many times. This chain connects TRBV18 to TRBJ2-7; 12 positions agree with TRBD2. The CDR3 has 15 amino acids. V shed 1 base and J 2 bases; nucleotides not matched to a gene: 0. In germline, CDR1 is KGHSH, CDR2 LQKENI. The CDR3 region is CASSPRLAGAYEQYF. CDR3 nucleotides: TGTGCCAGCTCACCACGACTAGCGGGGGCCTACGAGCAGTACTTC.

This clonotype was detected ten times or more. The J gene is TRBJ2-1, the V gene TRBV5-5; a weak D match, TRBD2 (5 bases). The CDR3 has 15 residues. Germline V lookup: CDR1 SGHKS, CDR2 YYEKEE (reference sequence). V lost 2 bases and J lost 6, with 15 bases in between. This chain's CDR3 is CASSFFGIEANEQFF. The CDR3 DNA follows: TGTGCCAGCAGCTTCTTCGGGATAGAGGCCAATGAGCAGTTCTTC.

This clonotype was counted at least ten times. This chain joins TRBV12-3 or TRBV12-4 and TRBJ1-4, with 12 positions matching TRBD1. V dropped 3 bases and J dropped 8; count of bases not matched to a gene: 4. There are 15 residues in the CDR3. This CDR3 is CASSLGQGAQEKLFF. In DNA form, the CDR3 reads TGTGCCAGCAGTTTGGGACAGGGGGCCCAGGAAAAACTGTTTTTT.

This sequence joins TRBV3-1 and TRBJ2-5, with D maybe TRBD1 (5 bases). CDR3 length: 17 residues. Germline V gene sequence: CDR1 LGHDT, CDR2 YNNKEL (reference sequence). V was pared by 3 bases and J by 5 bases, with 22 bases between. This CDR3 reads CASSQKGSGRLGETQYF. CDR3 nucleotide sequence: TGTGCCAGCAGCCAGAAGGGGTCAGGACGGCTAGGGGAGACCCAGTACTTC.

This clonotype was seen only a few times. The chain joins TRBV5-1 to TRBJ2-7; D unresolved. V was pared by 5 bases and J by 1 base, with 13 bases between. In germline, CDR1 is SGHRS, CDR2 YFSETQ. The CDR3 runs 14 residues. In DNA, the CDR3 is TGCGCCAGCAGGGCCCTTGATGGATCCTACGAGCAGTACTTC. This codes for CASRALDGSYEQYF. Full variable domain (missing parts from reference TRBV5-1 and TRBJ2-7): KAGVTQTPRYLIKTRGQQVTLSCSPISGHRSVSWYQQTPGQGLQFLFEYFSETQRNKGNFPGRFSGRQFSNSRSEMNVSTLELGDSALYLCASRALDGSYEQYFGPGTRLTVT.

This clonotype was observed at least ten times. The gene calls are TRBV5-1 and TRBJ2-1; D perhaps matches TRBD2 (5 bases). The V and J ends lost 4 bases and 6 bases respectively, with 14 bases between them. This CDR3 is built from 14 residues. Germline CDR1 is SGHRS and CDR2 is YFSETQ. CDR3 residues: CASSLAHEGNEQFF. CDR3 DNA sequence: TGCGCCAGCAGCCTGGCACACGAGGGCAATGAGCAGTTCTTC.

The J gene is TRBJ1-1, the V gene TRBV3-1; no firm D call. The CDR3 is made up of 12 amino acids. V lost 7 bases, J lost 4 bases, and 10 bases lay in between. The germline V gene encodes CDR1 LGHDT and CDR2 YNNKEL (reference sequence). CDR3 residues: CASTSLGTEAFF. The DNA of the CDR3 is TGTGCCAGCACCTCCCTGGGCACTGAAGCTTTCTTT.

This clonotype was observed a few times. The gene calls are TRBV20-1 and TRBJ2-1; D is possibly TRBD1 (5 bases). Germline V gives CDR1 DFQATT, CDR2 SNEGSKA (reference sequence). CDR3 length: 13 amino acids. V was shortened by 2 bases and J by 9 bases, with 14 bases between the two germline ends. The chain's CDR3 is CSARQQALSEQFF. The CDR3, as DNA: TGCAGTGCTAGACAACAGGCCCTCAGTGAGCAGTTCTTC.

The chain combines TRBV10-3 with TRBJ2-1, with 8 bases identical to TRBD2. With V trimmed by 11 bases and J by 1 base, 7 bases remained unmatched. Looked up from germline, CDR1 is ENHRY and CDR2 is SYGVKD. This CDR3 is 14 amino acids long. CDR3 nucleotide sequence: TGTGCCGTCCGAGGCGGGGGGTCCTACAATGAGCAGTTCTTC. It encodes CAVRGGGSYNEQFF.

This chain joins TRBV15 and TRBJ2-7; 9 positions agree with TRBD2. V lost 0 bases, J lost 6 bases, and 12 bases stayed unmatched. CDR1 LNHNV and CDR2 YYDKDF come from the germline V gene (reference sequence). The CDR3 covers 17 residues. The DNA for the CDR3 is TGTGCCACCAGCAGAGATGGGATTAGCGGGAGCGTACGCGAGCAGTACTTC. Residues: CATSRDGISGSVREQYF.